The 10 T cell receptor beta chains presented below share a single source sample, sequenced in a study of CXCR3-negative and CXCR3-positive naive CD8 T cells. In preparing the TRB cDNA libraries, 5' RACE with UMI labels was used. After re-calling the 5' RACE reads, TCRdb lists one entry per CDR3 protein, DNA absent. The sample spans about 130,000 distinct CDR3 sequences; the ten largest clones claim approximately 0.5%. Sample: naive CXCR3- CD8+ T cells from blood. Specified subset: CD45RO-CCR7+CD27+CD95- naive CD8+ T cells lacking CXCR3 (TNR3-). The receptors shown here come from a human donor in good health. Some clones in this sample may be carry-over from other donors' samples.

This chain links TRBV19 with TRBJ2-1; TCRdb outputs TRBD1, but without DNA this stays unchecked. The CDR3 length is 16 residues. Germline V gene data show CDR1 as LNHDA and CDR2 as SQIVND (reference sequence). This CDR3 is CASTPFWTERFNEQFF.

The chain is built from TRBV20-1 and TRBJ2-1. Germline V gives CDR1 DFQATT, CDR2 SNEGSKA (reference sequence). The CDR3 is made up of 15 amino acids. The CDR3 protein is CSARDEEYPFNEQFF.

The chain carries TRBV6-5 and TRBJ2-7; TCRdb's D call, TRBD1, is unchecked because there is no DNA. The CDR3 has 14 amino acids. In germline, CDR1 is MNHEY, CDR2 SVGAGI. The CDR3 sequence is CASSPGNSPYEQYF.

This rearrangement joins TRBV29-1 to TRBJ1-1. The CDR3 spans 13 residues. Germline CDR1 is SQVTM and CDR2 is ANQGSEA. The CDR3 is CSVPRGGGTEAFF.

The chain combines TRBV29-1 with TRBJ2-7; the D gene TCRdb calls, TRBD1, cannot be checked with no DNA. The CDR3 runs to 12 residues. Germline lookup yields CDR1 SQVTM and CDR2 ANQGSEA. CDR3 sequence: CSGAGDSYEQYF.

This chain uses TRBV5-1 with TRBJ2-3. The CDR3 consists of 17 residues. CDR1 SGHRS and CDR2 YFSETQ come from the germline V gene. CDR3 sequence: CASSLASGYYDTDTQYF.

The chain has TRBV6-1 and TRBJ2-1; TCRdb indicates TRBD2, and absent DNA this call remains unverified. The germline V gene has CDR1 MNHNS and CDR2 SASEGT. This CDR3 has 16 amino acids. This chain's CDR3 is CASSDKKGLEYNEQFF.

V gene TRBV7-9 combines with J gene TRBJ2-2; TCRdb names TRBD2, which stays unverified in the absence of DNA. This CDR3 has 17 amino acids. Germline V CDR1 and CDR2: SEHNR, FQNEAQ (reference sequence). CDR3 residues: CASSFQDRLANTGELFF.

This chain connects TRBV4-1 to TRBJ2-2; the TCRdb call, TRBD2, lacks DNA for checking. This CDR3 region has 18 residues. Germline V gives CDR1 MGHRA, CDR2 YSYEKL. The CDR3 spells CASSQGPAGLQNTGELFF.

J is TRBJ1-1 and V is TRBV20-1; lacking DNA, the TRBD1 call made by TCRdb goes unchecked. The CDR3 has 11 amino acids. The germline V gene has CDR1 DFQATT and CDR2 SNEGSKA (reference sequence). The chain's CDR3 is CSARRDGEAFF.